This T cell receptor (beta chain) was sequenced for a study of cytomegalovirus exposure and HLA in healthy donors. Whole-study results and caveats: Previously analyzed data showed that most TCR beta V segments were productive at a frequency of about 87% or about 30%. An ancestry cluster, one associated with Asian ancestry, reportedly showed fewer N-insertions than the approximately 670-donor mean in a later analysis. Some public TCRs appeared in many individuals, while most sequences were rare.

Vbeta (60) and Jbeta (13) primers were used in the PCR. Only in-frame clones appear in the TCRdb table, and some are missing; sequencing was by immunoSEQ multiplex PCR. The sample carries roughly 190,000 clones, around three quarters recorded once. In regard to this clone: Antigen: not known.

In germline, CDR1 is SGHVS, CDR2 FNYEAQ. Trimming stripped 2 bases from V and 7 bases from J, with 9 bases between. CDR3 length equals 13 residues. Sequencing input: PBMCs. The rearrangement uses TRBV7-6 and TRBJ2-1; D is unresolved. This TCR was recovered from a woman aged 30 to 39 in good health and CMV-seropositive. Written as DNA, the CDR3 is TGTGCCAGCAGCTTAAATCGGTTGAATGAGCAGTTCTTC. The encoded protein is CASSLNRLNEQFF.